One and the same sample provided the 17 T cell receptor beta chains below, sequenced in a study of T-cell reconstitution after alpha-beta-depleted transplantation in children. TCRbeta library preparation incorporated unique molecular identifiers. TCRdb used MiXCR to reprocess the PCR reads, holding one entry per CDR3 protein. Counted here are hundreds of thousands of distinct CDR3 sequences, approximately 15% occurring once; the ten biggest clones make up 1.1%. Here the sequenced sample was PBMCs from the stem cell graft donor, taken from the stem cell graft. The source of these receptors is a human donor who donated a stem cell graft to a child with acute myeloid leukemia.

In its sample, this clonotype was seen many times. The rearrangement joins TRBV7-2 to TRBJ2-1; no firm D call. The V and J ends lost 6 bases and 9 bases respectively, with 12 bases between them. CDR3 size: 12 residues. Per the germline V gene, CDR1 is SGHTA and CDR2 is FQGNSA. The CDR3 bases are TGTGCCAGCAGAGAATGGAGTGGTGAGCAGTTCTTC. Translating it yields CASREWSGEQFF.

The rearrangement joins TRBV27 to TRBJ1-5, with D possibly matching TRBD1 (6 bases). This CDR3 has 16 residues. Germline V gene sequence: CDR1 MNHEY, CDR2 SMNVEV (reference sequence). Trimming removed 3 bases from V and 3 bases from J, with 15 bases in between. CDR3 bases: TGTGCCAGCAGTTTTAGCGAGGGGGAAGCCAATCAGCCCCAGCATTTT. This gives the protein CASSFSEGEANQPQHF.

The chain has TRBV2 and TRBJ2-3; 7 nucleotides align to TRBD2. CDR1 is SNHLY, CDR2 FYNNEI, per germline. The junction had 9 bases not matched to a gene; V was cut back by 7 bases and J by 5 bases. This CDR3 spans 14 amino acids. The CDR3, as DNA: TGTGCCAGCAAGGCGGGGGAATTTGTAGATACGCAGTATTTT. Protein product: CASKAGEFVDTQYF.

The V and J genes are TRBV2 and TRBJ1-1, with D possibly being TRBD1 (5 bases). V dropped 2 bases and J dropped 9 bases, with 13 bases sitting between them. Germline V gives CDR1 SNHLY, CDR2 FYNNEI. The length of the CDR3 is 13 residues. This CDR3 reads CASSEMGRGKAFF. The CDR3 nucleotides are TGTGCCAGCAGTGAAATGGGACGGGGCAAAGCTTTCTTT.

Many counts were recorded for this clonotype. CDR3 sequence: CSAGRDGANVLTF. CDR3 coding DNA: TGCAGTGCCGGCCGGGATGGGGCCAACGTCCTGACTTTC. This chain links TRBV20-1 with TRBJ2-6, with D perhaps matching TRBD2 (5 bases). Trimming left V 6 bases short and J 3 bases short, with 9 bases between. The germline V gene has CDR1 DFQATT and CDR2 SNEGSKA (reference sequence). The CDR3 length is 13 residues.

The chain has TRBV5-1 and TRBJ1-3; D is perhaps TRBD1 (5 bases). Trimming took 1 base from V and 1 from J, leaving 18 bases between them. Germline V gene sequence: CDR1 SGHRS, CDR2 YFSETQ. The CDR3 spans 18 residues. The CDR3 sequence: CASSLIGSGQPSGNTIYF. The CDR3 DNA follows: TGCGCCAGCAGCTTGATCGGATCGGGGCAACCGTCTGGAAACACCATATATTTT.

This clonotype occurred many times. V gene TRBV20-1 combines with J gene TRBJ2-6; D gene unclear. The CDR3 runs to 13 residues. Trimming removed 6 bases at V and 0 bases at J, with 6 bases between. Per germline, CDR1 DFQATT and CDR2 SNEGSKA (reference sequence). As DNA, the CDR3 is TGCAGTGCCTGGAACTCTGGGGCCAACGTCCTGACTTTC. This gives the protein CSAWNSGANVLTF.

This clonotype was detected many times. V is TRBV7-9 and J is TRBJ1-6; no clear D gene. The CDR3 extends over 13 amino acids. CDR1 and CDR2 from the germline V gene are SEHNR and FQNEAQ (reference sequence). Trimming left V 0 bases short and J 9 bases short, with 6 bases between. The CDR3 nucleotides are TGTGCCAGCAGCTTAGCGCGCATTTCACCCCTCCACTTT. This codes for CASSLARISPLHF.

The sample holds a few counts of this clonotype. This chain uses TRBV5-6 with TRBJ1-1, with D possibly TRBD1 on 5 matching bases. The germline V gene has CDR1 SGHDT and CDR2 YYEEEE. Trimming shortened V by 4 bases and J by 11 bases, and 18 bases separated the two germline ends. CDR3 length equals 13 residues. The chain's CDR3 is CASSLPGPGRAFF. The CDR3, as DNA: TGTGCCAGCAGCCTGCCGGGCCCAGGGCGGGCTTTCTTT.

The V call is TRBV5-1, the J call TRBJ2-6; D uncertain. V was cut by 2 bases and J by 0 bases, with 9 bases left in between. The CDR3 length is 16 residues. In germline, CDR1 is SGHRS, CDR2 YFSETQ. The CDR3 bases are TGCGCCAGCAGCTTCGAACACCTCTCTGGGGCCAACGTCCTGACTTTC. The encoded protein is CASSFEHLSGANVLTF.

There are many counts of this clonotype. The chain recombines TRBV6-1 with TRBJ1-1; D is uncertain. Germline lookup yields CDR1 MNHNS and CDR2 SASEGT. This CDR3 contains 17 residues. Trimming pared 6 bases from V and 3 bases from J, leaving 23 bases between. The CDR3 DNA reads TGTGCCAGCAGGACGGGGTCCAGTCCCCCTCTGGACACTGAAGCTTTCTTT. This encodes CASRTGSSPPLDTEAFF.

This clonotype was seen many times. This chain connects TRBV29-1 to TRBJ2-3, with unresolved D. Per germline, CDR1 SQVTM and CDR2 ANQGSEA. V shed 1 base and J shed 4 bases, with 6 bases lying between them. The CDR3 spans 12 residues. CDR3 sequence reads: CSVEGNSDTQYF. CDR3 nucleotide sequence: TGCAGCGTTGAAGGCAATTCAGATACGCAGTATTTT.

This clonotype was found many times. V and J are TRBV20-1 and TRBJ1-3; D is undetermined. With 0 bases removed from V and 0 bases from J, the gap between germline ends came to 24 bases. CDR1 and CDR2 from the germline V gene are DFQATT and SNEGSKA (reference sequence). This CDR3 has 20 amino acids. In DNA form, the CDR3 reads TGCAGTGCTAGAGAACGCGCCGGGATCCCCCGCGTTCCCTCTGGAAACACCATATATTTT. Encoded protein: CSARERAGIPRVPSGNTIYF.

This CDR3 reads CAIGLSNQPQHF. CDR3 in DNA: TGTGCCATTGGCCTTAGCAATCAGCCCCAGCATTTT. The chain recombines TRBV28 with TRBJ1-5; D is ambiguous. Trimming took off 10 bases at V and 0 bases at J, with 7 bases between the two ends. This CDR3 has 12 residues. The germline V gene encodes CDR1 MDHEN and CDR2 SYDVKM.

This clonotype was observed a handful of times. This sequence joins TRBV20-1 and TRBJ2-7, with 8 bases that match TRBD2. Germline CDR1 DFQATT, CDR2 SNEGSKA (reference sequence). V was pared by 3 bases and J by 3 bases, with 10 bases of the junction left unmatched. The CDR3 sequence is 15 residues long. Here the CDR3 DNA reads TGCAGTGCTAGCCGTGAGAAGCGGGGGTTCTACGAGCAGTACTTC. Translated, it gives CSASREKRGFYEQYF.

The sample holds a few counts of this clonotype. J is TRBJ2-2 and V is TRBV12-3 or TRBV12-4; no definite D call. V was trimmed by 2 bases and J by 4 bases, leaving 11 bases between them. The CDR3 is made up of 15 amino acids. CDR3 bases: TGTGCCAGCAGTTTAACGGACCAACTCACCGGGGAGCTGTTTTTT. Translated: CASSLTDQLTGELFF.

In this sample, this clonotype turned up a few times. The J gene is TRBJ2-1, the V gene TRBV27; no definite D call. The V end lost 2 bases, the J end lost 10 bases, and 12 bases lay between the germline ends. This CDR3 comprises 13 residues. Germline V gene data show CDR1 as MNHEY and CDR2 as SMNVEV (reference sequence). The chain's CDR3 is CASSLRMSREQFF. The DNA for the CDR3 is TGTGCCAGCAGTTTACGAATGTCACGGGAGCAGTTCTTC.